One sample yielded the 2 T cell receptor beta chains listed below, sequenced in a study of blood T cell repertoires in COVID-19 (dated by TCRdb to the early 2020s). Libraries were built with the immunoSEQ multiplex PCR assay. Entries here come from immuneACCESS through TCRdb and include only in-frame sequences with V and J called. Some clones fail to appear in such tables; in the studies checked, an unresolved V gene covers under half of the shortfall, and the cause of the remainder is unknown. Within this sample are about 300,000 clones, with about nine tenths of them counted one time only. The top ten constitute roughly a tenth of the sample. Sequencing was done on a sample of PBMCs or T cells enriched from blood (not recorded which). All receptors derive from a woman younger than 30 who had recovered from COVID-19.

The chain's CDR3 is CASRTGNQPQHF. CDR3 bases: TGTGCCAGCAGGACAGGTAATCAGCCCCAGCATTTT. This chain uses TRBV12-3 or TRBV12-4 with TRBJ1-5, with a tentative D call TRBD1 (6 bases). The ends were cut back, 6 bases at V and 4 bases at J, with 7 bases in the middle. The CDR3 sequence is 12 residues long.

This clone was picked up a small number of times. The J gene is TRBJ2-1, the V gene TRBV10-2, with 10 bases lining up with TRBD2. The length of the CDR3 is 18 residues. Trimming took 4 bases from V and 0 from J; bases not matched to a gene: 9. Germline CDR1 is WSHSY and CDR2 is SAAADI. The CDR3 sequence: CASSVSPSGGSSYNEQFF. The CDR3 DNA is TGCGCCAGCAGTGTATCGCCTAGCGGGGGAAGCTCCTACAATGAGCAGTTCTTC.